This T cell receptor (beta chain) was identified during a study of blood T cells in healthy people across ages. CDR1 DFQATT and CDR2 SNEGSKA come from the germline V gene (reference sequence). The CDR3 runs 17 residues. J was trimmed by 4 bases and V by 2 bases; bases with no gene match: 8. Sample-barcoded 5' priming and a J-beta primer mix drove a second PCR of about 7 to 11 cycles. TCRdb redid the calling of the 5' RACE reads with MiXCR, one entry per CDR3 protein. Of some 900,000 distinct CDR3 sequences detected, under 30% appear once; the ten largest clones hold 17%. Study results and caveats: Researchers deemed the diversity estimates from one million T cells underestimates.

This clonotype was counted at least ten times. As yet, its antigen is unknown. Sequencing used blood. This clonotype was obtained from a woman of 80 years or more in good health. The chain carries TRBV20-1 and TRBJ2-5, with TRBD2 matching over 15 bases. The CDR3 DNA is TGCAGTGCTAGAAGCGGGACTAGCGGGGGGTTAACAGAGACCCAGTACTTC. It encodes CSARSGTSGGLTETQYF.